These 5 T cell receptor beta chains were sequenced from one sample in a study of T cell responses to AZD1222 COVID-19 vaccine. Here immunoSEQ multiplex PCR was the method, and the copy in TCRdb shows in-frame clones only, minus some. The sample consists of 150,000 to 200,000 clones, approximately 91% of them appearing once. The sequencing used peripheral blood, collected 28 days after the second AZD1222 dose. These receptors originate from an adult who received the AZD1222 COVID-19 vaccine.

This clone is a singleton in its sample. V and J are TRBV5-1 and TRBJ2-2; 11 bases map to TRBD2. The CDR3 consists of 17 residues. V shed 1 base, J shed 3 bases, and the junction held 5 bases outside the gene matches. CDR1 and CDR2 (germline): SGHRS, YFSETQ. CDR3 region: CASSLTSGSQHTGELFF. Written as DNA, the CDR3 is TGCGCCAGCAGCTTGACTAGCGGGAGTCAGCACACCGGGGAGCTGTTTTTT.

This chain links TRBV2 with TRBJ1-6, with unresolved D. This CDR3 comprises 12 residues. Per the germline V gene, CDR1 is SNHLY and CDR2 is FYNNEI. With 4 bases removed from V and 17 bases from J, the gap between germline ends came to 15 bases. The CDR3 protein is CASSVLEKTFHF. Written as DNA, the CDR3 is TGTGCCAGCAGTGTATTGGAGAAAACCTTCCACTTT.

This chain uses TRBV5-1 with TRBJ2-2; TRBD1 aligns across 9 bases. V gave up 0 bases and J gave up 3 bases; unmatched junction bases: 9. The CDR3 has 18 residues. The germline V gene has CDR1 SGHRS and CDR2 YFSETQ. The CDR3 DNA reads TGCGCCAGCAGCTTGGGCCGGGGGACAGGGTTGGACACCGGGGAGCTGTTTTTT. Translation gives CASSLGRGTGLDTGELFF.

The chain couples TRBV2 to TRBJ2-1; D is undetermined. Germline values: CDR1 SNHLY, CDR2 FYNNEI. This CDR3 contains 11 residues. V was pared by 6 bases and J by 9 bases, with 9 bases between. CDR3 nucleotide sequence: TGTGCCAGCAGGGATAGACGTGAGCAGTTCTTC. Translating it yields CASRDRREQFF.

V usage is TRBV6-1 and J usage is TRBJ1-2, with a possible D match to TRBD1 (5 bases). The germline CDR1 and CDR2 sequences are MNHNS and SASEGT. The V end was cut by 6 bases, the J end by 5 bases, with 16 bases between. The CDR3 has 14 amino acids. CDR3 in amino acids: CASRSPGASYGYTF. CDR3 bases: TGTGCCAGCAGATCTCCCGGGGCCTCTTATGGCTACACCTTC.